Listed here is a single T cell receptor (beta chain). The data were obtained in a study of shared clonotypes between healthy human individuals. Study context: Used for every donor were three CD4 naive, three CD4 memory, two CD8 naive and one CD8 memory plate.

The assay was run at deep level. Authors' analysis steps: ImmunoSEQ output held junction-only sequences without quality scores, so filtering differed. Produced via immunoSEQ multiplex PCR; TCRdb's table is partial and in-frame only. V and J calls and clone size are copied from that table; D and trimming were computed from the DNA. The data show about 1 million clones, with around 75% seen just once and about 1.5% held by the top ten. The germline V gene has CDR1 SEHNR and CDR2 FQNEAQ (reference sequence). The CDR3 length is 15 residues. V lost 5 bases and J lost 8, with 18 bases in between. The sequence was collected from a man younger than 35 in good health. The sample comprised memory CD4+ T cells sorted from blood. Subset meaning: CD45RA-negative fraction. V and J are TRBV7-9 and TRBJ1-4, with D unclear. The CDR3 region has the DNA TGTGCCAGCAGCCCCGACATGGGGAGAGGGGAAAAACTGTTTTTT. Its protein product is CASSPDMGRGEKLFF.